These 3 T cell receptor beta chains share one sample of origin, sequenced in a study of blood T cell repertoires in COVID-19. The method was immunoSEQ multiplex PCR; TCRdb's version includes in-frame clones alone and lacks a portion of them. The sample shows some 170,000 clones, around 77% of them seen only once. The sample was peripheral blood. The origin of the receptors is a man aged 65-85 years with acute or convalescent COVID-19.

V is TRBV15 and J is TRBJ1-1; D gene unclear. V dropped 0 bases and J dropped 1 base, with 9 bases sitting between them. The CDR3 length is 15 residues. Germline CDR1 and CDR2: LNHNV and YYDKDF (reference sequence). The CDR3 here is CATSRDNTANTEAFF. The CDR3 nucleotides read TGTGCCACCAGCAGAGATAACACAGCGAACACTGAAGCTTTCTTT.

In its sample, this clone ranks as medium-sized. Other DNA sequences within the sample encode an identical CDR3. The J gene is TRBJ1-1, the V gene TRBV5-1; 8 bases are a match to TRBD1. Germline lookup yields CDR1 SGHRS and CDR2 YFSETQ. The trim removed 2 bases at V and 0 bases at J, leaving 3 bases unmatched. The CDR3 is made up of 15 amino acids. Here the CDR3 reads CASSLRQGLNTEAFF. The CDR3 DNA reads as TGCGCCAGCAGCTTAAGACAGGGGTTGAACACTGAAGCTTTCTTT.

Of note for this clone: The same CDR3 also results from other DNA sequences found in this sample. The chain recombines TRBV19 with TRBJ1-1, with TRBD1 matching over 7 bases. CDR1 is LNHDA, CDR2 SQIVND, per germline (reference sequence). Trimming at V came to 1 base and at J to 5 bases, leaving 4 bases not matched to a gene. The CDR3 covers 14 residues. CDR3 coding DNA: TGTGCCAGTAGTATAGGACAGGGCTGGACTGAAGCTTTCTTT. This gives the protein CASSIGQGWTEAFF.